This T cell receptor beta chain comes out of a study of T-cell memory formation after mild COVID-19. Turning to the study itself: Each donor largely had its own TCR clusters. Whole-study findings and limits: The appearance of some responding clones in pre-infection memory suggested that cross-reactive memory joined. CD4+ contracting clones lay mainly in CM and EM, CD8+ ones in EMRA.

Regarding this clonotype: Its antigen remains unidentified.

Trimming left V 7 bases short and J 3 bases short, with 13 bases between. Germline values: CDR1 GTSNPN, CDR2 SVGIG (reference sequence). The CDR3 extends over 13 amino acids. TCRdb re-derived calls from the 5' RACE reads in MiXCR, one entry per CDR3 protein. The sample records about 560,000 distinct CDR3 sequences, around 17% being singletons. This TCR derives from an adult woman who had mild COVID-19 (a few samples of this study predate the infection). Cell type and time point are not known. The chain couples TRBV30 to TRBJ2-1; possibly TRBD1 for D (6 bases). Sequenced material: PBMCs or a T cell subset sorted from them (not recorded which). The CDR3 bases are TGTGCCTATCACGGGGACATCTACAATGAGCAGTTCTTC. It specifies CAYHGDIYNEQFF.